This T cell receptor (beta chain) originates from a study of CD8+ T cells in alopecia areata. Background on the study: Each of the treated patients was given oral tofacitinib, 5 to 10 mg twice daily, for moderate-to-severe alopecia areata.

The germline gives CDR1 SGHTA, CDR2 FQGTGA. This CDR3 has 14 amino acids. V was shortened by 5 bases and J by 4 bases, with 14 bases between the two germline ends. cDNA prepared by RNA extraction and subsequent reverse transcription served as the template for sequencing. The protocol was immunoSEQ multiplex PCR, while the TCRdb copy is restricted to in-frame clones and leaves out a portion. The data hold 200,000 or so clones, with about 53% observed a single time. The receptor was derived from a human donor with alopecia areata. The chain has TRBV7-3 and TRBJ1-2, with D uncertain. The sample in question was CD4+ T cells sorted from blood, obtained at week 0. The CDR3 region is CASSPQAGSYGYTF. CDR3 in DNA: TGTGCCAGCAGCCCACAAGCTGGTAGCTATGGCTACACCTTC.